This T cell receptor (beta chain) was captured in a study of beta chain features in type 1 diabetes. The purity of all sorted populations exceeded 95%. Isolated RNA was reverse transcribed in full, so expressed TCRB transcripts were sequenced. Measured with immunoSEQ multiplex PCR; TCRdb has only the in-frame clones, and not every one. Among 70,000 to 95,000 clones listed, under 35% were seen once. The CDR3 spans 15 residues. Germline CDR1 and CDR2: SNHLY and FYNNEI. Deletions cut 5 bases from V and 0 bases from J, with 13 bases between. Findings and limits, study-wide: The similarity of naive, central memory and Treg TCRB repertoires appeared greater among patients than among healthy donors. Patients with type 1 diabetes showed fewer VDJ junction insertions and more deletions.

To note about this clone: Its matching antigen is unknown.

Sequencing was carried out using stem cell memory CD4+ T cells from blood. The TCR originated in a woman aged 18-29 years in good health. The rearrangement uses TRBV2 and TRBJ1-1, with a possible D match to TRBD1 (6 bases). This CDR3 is CASSRRDNMNTEAFF. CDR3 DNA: TGTGCCAGCAGTCGCCGGGACAACATGAACACTGAAGCTTTCTTT.